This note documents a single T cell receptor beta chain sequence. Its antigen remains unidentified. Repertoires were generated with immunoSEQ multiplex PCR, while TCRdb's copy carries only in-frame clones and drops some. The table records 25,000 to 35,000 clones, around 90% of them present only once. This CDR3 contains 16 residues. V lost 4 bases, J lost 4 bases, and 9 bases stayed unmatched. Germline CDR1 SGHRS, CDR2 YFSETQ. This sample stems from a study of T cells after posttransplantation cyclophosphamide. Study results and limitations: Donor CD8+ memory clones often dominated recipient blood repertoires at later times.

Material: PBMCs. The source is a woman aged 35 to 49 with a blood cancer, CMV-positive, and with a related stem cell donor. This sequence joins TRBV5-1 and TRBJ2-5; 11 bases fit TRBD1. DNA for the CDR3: TGCGCCAGCAGCACGGACAGGGGGCTCCTTGGAGAGACCCAGTACTTC. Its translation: CASSTDRGLLGETQYF.